The T cell receptor (beta chain) described here comes from a study of T cells in Graves' hyperthyroidism and ophthalmopathy. This clonotype has a count of ten or more. Its antigen is still unknown. General study points: Blood also carried most thyroid clonotypes expanded above 0.001.

The source material, RNA transcripts, was used to amplify TCR beta CDR3 regions. With the HTBI primer set, the TCR CDR3 went through a first round of RT-PCR. One entry per CDR3 protein, called by TCRdb with MiXCR from the multiplex PCR reads. Among hundreds of thousands of distinct CDR3 sequences listed, 35% to 45% were seen once. This CDR3 contains 14 residues. Germline CDR1 ENHRY, CDR2 SYGVKD. With 2 bases removed from V and 4 bases from J, the gap between germline ends came to 11 bases. The receptor was derived from a man between 18 and 29 years old with Graves' hyperthyroidism. The V call is TRBV10-3, the J call TRBJ1-1, with D possibly matching TRBD1 (5 bases). Specimen: blood. CDR3 sequence reads: CAISETARGTEAFF. In nucleotides, the CDR3 is TGTGCCATCAGTGAGACAGCAAGGGGCACTGAAGCTTTCTTT.